This T cell receptor beta chain was found in a study of circulating CD8 cells and anti-PD-1 response in melanoma. Notes on the study in general: Most experiments lacked replicates. DNEG was most diverse; TIGIT repertoires were least diverse.

By sample fraction, this clonotype is medium-sized. Its specificity is not known. Using roughly 14 ng of total RNA, TCR libraries were made with the QIAseq Immune Repertoire TCR panel. From the reads, TCRdb called clonotypes with MiXCR, one entry per CDR3 protein. The profile shows roughly 1,200 distinct CDR3 sequences, about 10% of them singletons. Germline V gene lookup returns CDR1 SQVTM and CDR2 ANQGSEA. Trimming cost V 1 base and J 10 bases, with 17 bases left between them. The CDR3 covers 14 residues. Sorting of live CD3+CD8+TCRalphabeta+ cells by PD-1 and/or TIGIT gave four subsets. This clonotype originated in a human donor with melanoma. The chain links TRBV29-1 to TRBJ2-1; D is unresolved. The sample here was CD8+ T cells from PBMCs, taken at baseline or after one month of anti-PD-1 therapy (not recorded which). The CDR3 DNA reads TGCAGCGTTGAAGTTCAGCACCGGTTGAAGGAGCAGTTCTTC. Encoded protein: CSVEVQHRLKEQFF.